Described below is a single T cell receptor (beta chain) sequence and its context. The sample belongs to a study of shared clonotypes between healthy human individuals. The germline V gene encodes CDR1 LGHNA and CDR2 YSLEER. J lost 8 bases, V lost 4 bases, and 8 bases had no gene match. This CDR3 is built from 15 residues. The method was immunoSEQ multiplex PCR; TCRdb's version includes in-frame clones alone and lacks a portion of them. The table shows more than 1.2 million clones, with 98% occurring only once. Sequenced material: naive CD4+ T cells sorted from blood. Subset meaning: CD45RA+ positively selected. The chain joins TRBV4-3 to TRBJ1-4; 9 bases are a match to TRBD1. The receptor was isolated from a man aged 25 to 40 in good health. The CDR3 region is CASSPRGDRDEKLFF. The CDR3 DNA reads as TGCGCCAGCAGCCCCCGTGGGGACAGGGACGAAAAACTGTTTTTT.